The 17 T cell receptor beta chains listed next were all sequenced from one sample in a study of long-term antiretroviral therapy in people with HIV. An immunoSEQ assay, version v3.0, was performed at survey level. Method: immunoSEQ multiplex PCR; TCRdb's copy keeps in-frame clones and lacks some. The sample has under 50,000 clones, 80% to 90% seen once. This specimen was unsorted PBMCs, taken just before starting antiretroviral therapy. The origin of the receptors is a woman under 30 with HIV.

The J gene is TRBJ2-5, the V gene TRBV5-1, with D perhaps matching TRBD2 (6 bases). This CDR3 is 13 amino acids long. V was cut by 4 bases and J by 5 bases, with 12 bases left in between. Germline V gene sequence: CDR1 SGHRS, CDR2 YFSETQ. The CDR3 protein is CASSPEGGETQYF. The CDR3 DNA follows: TGCGCCAGCAGCCCGGAAGGAGGGGAGACCCAGTACTTC.

The rearrangement uses TRBV9 and TRBJ2-1; D is unclear. The CDR3 sequence is 15 residues long. Germline lookup yields CDR1 SGDLS and CDR2 YYNGEE. V was shortened by 0 bases and J by 0 bases, with 7 bases between the two germline ends. The CDR3 sequence: CASSVGQSSYNEQFF. The CDR3 coding sequence is TGTGCCAGCAGCGTAGGGCAGAGCTCCTACAATGAGCAGTTCTTC.

This clone was picked up one time. The V gene is TRBV7-9, the J gene TRBJ1-5; 8 bases agree with TRBD1. The V segment lost 0 bases and the J segment 2 bases; nucleotides outside the gene matches: 0. CDR1 and CDR2 from the germline V gene are SEHNR and FQNEAQ (reference sequence). The CDR3 sequence is 15 residues long. CDR3 sequence reads: CASSLAGQGNQPQHF. The CDR3 DNA sequence: TGTGCCAGCAGCTTAGCGGGACAGGGCAATCAGCCCCAGCATTTT.

The V call is TRBV7-3, the J call TRBJ2-1; D unclear. The V end lost 5 bases, the J end lost 5 bases, and 13 bases lay between the germline ends. The CDR3 extends over 14 amino acids. Per germline, CDR1 SGHTA and CDR2 FQGTGA. CDR3 DNA sequence: TGTGCCAGCAGCCCCCTAGGCGGCAACAATGAGCAGTTCTTC. Encoded protein: CASSPLGGNNEQFF.

This clone was detected a few times. The J gene is TRBJ2-2, the V gene TRBV2, with no clear D. Germline V gene sequence: CDR1 SNHLY, CDR2 FYNNEI. The CDR3 consists of 13 residues. Trimming removed 7 bases from V and 2 bases from J, with 8 bases in between. The chain's CDR3 is CASTGLNTGELFF. The CDR3 bases are TGTGCCAGCACCGGCCTTAACACCGGGGAGCTGTTTTTT.

The genes are TRBV28 and TRBJ1-4; tentative D call: TRBD1 (6 bases). The germline CDR1 and CDR2 sequences are MDHEN and SYDVKM. The ends were cut back, 6 bases at V and 5 bases at J, with 10 bases in the middle. The CDR3 has 13 residues. CDR3 sequence (DNA): TGTGCCAGCAGGCGGGGGGGCAATGAAAAACTGTTTTTT. Residues: CASRRGGNEKLFF.

The chain links TRBV28 to TRBJ1-3; D call uncertain. The CDR3 is 15 amino acids. The germline V and J ends were trimmed by 5 bases and 0 bases, with 11 bases remaining between them. From germline, CDR1 is MDHEN and CDR2 SYDVKM. CDR3: CASSIGRYSGNTIYF. In DNA, the CDR3 is TGTGCCAGCAGTATTGGACGGTACTCTGGAAACACCATATATTTT.

In its sample, this clone was seen a few times. The chain combines TRBV28 with TRBJ2-7; D call uncertain. CDR1 and CDR2 from the germline V gene are MDHEN and SYDVKM. There are 15 residues in the CDR3. The ends were cut back, 2 bases at V and 1 base at J, with 12 bases in the middle. For the CDR3, the DNA is TGTGCCAGCAGTTTAGGCGAACTACTATCCTACGAGCAGTACTTC. Protein product: CASSLGELLSYEQYF.

The chain carries TRBV27 and TRBJ1-1, with 7 positions matching TRBD1. The CDR3 consists of 12 residues. V trimming: 10 bases; J trimming: 4 bases; junction bases outside the gene matches: 6. CDR1 and CDR2 from the germline V gene are MNHEY and SMNVEV (reference sequence). The CDR3 region is CATRQGGTEAFF. The CDR3 bases are TGTGCCACCCGACAGGGCGGCACTGAAGCTTTCTTT.

This chain connects TRBV2 to TRBJ2-2; D may be TRBD1 (5 bases). The length of the CDR3 is 15 residues. V lost 9 bases and J 1 base, leaving 15 bases between the germline ends. Germline CDR1 and CDR2: SNHLY and FYNNEI. This CDR3 is CASLGWGRNTGELFF. CDR3 nucleotide sequence: TGTGCCAGTCTCGGCTGGGGCCGGAACACCGGGGAGCTGTTTTTT.

The chain carries TRBV11-2 and TRBJ2-1, with D possibly TRBD1 on 5 matching bases. CDR1 is SGHAT, CDR2 FQNNGV, per germline. Trimming took 5 bases from V and 12 from J, leaving 20 bases between them. The CDR3 runs to 14 residues. DNA for the CDR3: TGTGCCAGCAGCGACTTGAGGAAGGACACGGGGCAGTTCTTC. Its protein product is CASSDLRKDTGQFF.

This clone was recorded only once. The chain has TRBV28 and TRBJ2-7, with D hard to call. CDR1 and CDR2 from the germline V gene are MDHEN and SYDVKM. V gave up 8 bases and J gave up 7 bases, with 15 bases separating them. CDR3 length: 12 amino acids. CDR3 nucleotides: TGTGCCAGCCGACAATTTCCTTATGAGCAGTACTTC. Residues: CASRQFPYEQYF.

The chain has TRBV19 and TRBJ2-1; D may correspond to TRBD1 or TRBD2 (5 bases each). Germline V CDR1 and CDR2: LNHDA, SQIVND (reference sequence). Between the trimmed V and J ends, which lost 6 bases and 5 bases, there was a span of 20 bases. The CDR3 covers 16 residues. For the CDR3, the DNA is TGTGCCAGTAGCCCACTCCCGGGACCCCGGGACAATGAGCAGTTCTTC. Translation gives CASSPLPGPRDNEQFF. Drawing the rest from reference TRBV19 and TRBJ2-1, the complete variable domain is DGGITQSPKYLFRKEGQNVTLSCEQNLNHDAMYWYRQDPGQGLRLIYYSQIVNDFQKGDIAEGYSVSREKKESFPLTVTSAQKNPTAFYLCASSPLPGPRDNEQFFGPGTRLTVL.

The rearrangement links TRBV28 to TRBJ2-3, with a weak D call TRBD2 (6 bases). The CDR3 consists of 14 residues. Trimming left V 6 bases short and J 3 bases short, with 13 bases between. Germline V gene data show CDR1 as MDHEN and CDR2 as SYDVKM. The CDR3 sequence is CASSPGVGTDTQYF. The DNA for the CDR3 is TGTGCCAGCAGCCCGGGAGTTGGTACAGATACGCAGTATTTT.

The chain couples TRBV9 to TRBJ2-5; a weak D match, TRBD2 (7 bases). Deletions cut 0 bases from V and 3 bases from J, with 21 bases between. CDR3 size: 18 residues. Germline V gene lookup returns CDR1 SGDLS and CDR2 YYNGEE. CDR3 bases: TGTGCCAGCAGCGTAGCCCGGGGGGCGGGGGCGCTAAAAGAGACCCAGTACTTC. Translated: CASSVARGAGALKETQYF.

This clone came up once. J is TRBJ2-1 and V is TRBV25-1, with 10 positions matching TRBD2. This CDR3 has 16 amino acids. Germline V CDR1 and CDR2: MGHDK, SYGVNS. V lost 5 bases, J lost 4 bases, and 8 bases stayed unmatched. The CDR3 DNA reads as TGTGCCAGCAGTTTGAGCGGGACTAGCGTTTACAATGAGCAGTTCTTC. It yields the protein CASSLSGTSVYNEQFF.

The J gene is TRBJ2-1, the V gene TRBV9; TRBD2 is a possible D gene (7 bases). This CDR3 region has 16 residues. Trimming shortened V by 4 bases and J by 4 bases, and 18 bases separated the two germline ends. CDR1 and CDR2 (germline): SGDLS, YYNGEE. The CDR3 coding sequence is TGTGCCAGCAGCCCCAGGGGAGCGGGGTTGTACAATGAGCAGTTCTTC. This encodes CASSPRGAGLYNEQFF. Full variable domain (missing parts from reference TRBV9 and TRBJ2-1): DSGVTQTPKHLITATGQRVTLRCSPRSGDLSVYWYQQSLDQGLQFLIQYYNGEERAKGNILERFSAQQFPDLHSELNLSSLELGDSALYFCASSPRGAGLYNEQFFGPGTRLTVL.